This TCR beta chain emerged from a study of cytomegalovirus exposure and HLA in healthy donors. Whole-study results and caveats: One later analysis reportedly identified an Asian-associated ancestry cluster that showed fewer N-insertions than the roughly 700-donor mean.

This clone appeared a few times. The antigen is not known. This CDR3 region has 18 residues. The germline V gene has CDR1 SGHRS and CDR2 YFSETQ. The V gene end was trimmed by 0 bases and the J gene end by 4 bases; junction bases not matched to a gene: 13. The PCR had 60 Vbeta and 13 Jbeta primers. The repertoire was sequenced with immunoSEQ multiplex PCR; TCRdb's copy has only in-frame clones and lacks some. The sample carries roughly 250,000 clones, 80% recorded once. Sequences were obtained from PBMCs. The TCR sequence derives from a girl aged 2 to 10 in good health and CMV-seronegative. The rearrangement uses TRBV5-1 and TRBJ2-7; 10 bases align to TRBD2. The chain's CDR3 is CASSLGAVSSGRVYEQYF. In DNA form, the CDR3 reads TGCGCCAGCAGCTTGGGCGCCGTATCTAGCGGGAGAGTTTACGAGCAGTACTTC.